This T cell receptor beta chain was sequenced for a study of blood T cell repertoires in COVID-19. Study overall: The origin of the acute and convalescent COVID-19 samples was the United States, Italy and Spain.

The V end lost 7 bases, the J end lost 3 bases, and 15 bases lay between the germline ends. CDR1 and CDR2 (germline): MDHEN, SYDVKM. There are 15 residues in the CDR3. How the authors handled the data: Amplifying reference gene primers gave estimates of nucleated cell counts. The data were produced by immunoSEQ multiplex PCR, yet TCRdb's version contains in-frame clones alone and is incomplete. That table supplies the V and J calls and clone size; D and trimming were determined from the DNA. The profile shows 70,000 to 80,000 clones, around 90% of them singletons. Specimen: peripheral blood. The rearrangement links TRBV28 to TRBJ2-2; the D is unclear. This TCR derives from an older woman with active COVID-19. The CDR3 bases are TGTGCCAGCATCGCGACCAGGTGGGACACCGGGGAGCTGTTTTTT. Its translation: CASIATRWDTGELFF.